The 13 T cell receptor beta chains presented below share a single source sample, sequenced in a study of blood T cells in healthy people across ages. It was with a sample-barcoded 5' primer and a J-beta primer mix that a second PCR of about 6 to 11 cycles was run. TCRdb re-derived calls from the 5' RACE reads in MiXCR, one entry per CDR3 protein. The sample shows about 730,000 distinct CDR3 sequences, roughly 47% of them seen only once. Sequencing was done on a sample of blood. These receptors originate from a woman aged 55-75 years in good health.

The chain recombines TRBV14 with TRBJ2-1; 7 nucleotides match TRBD2. CDR1 SGHDN and CDR2 FVKESK come from the germline V gene. With V trimmed by 3 bases and J by 2 bases, 4 bases remained unmatched. The CDR3 spans 15 residues. The CDR3 nucleotides read TGTGCCAGCAGCCACTGGGGGGGTCCCTACAATGAGCAGTTCTTC. Its protein is CASSHWGGPYNEQFF.

The chain recombines TRBV2 with TRBJ1-5; D not resolved. The CDR3 covers 11 residues. V dropped 8 bases and J dropped 1 base, with 3 bases sitting between them. From germline, CDR1 is SNHLY and CDR2 FYNNEI. The CDR3 sequence: CASGSNQPQHF. As DNA, the CDR3 is TGTGCCAGCGGGAGCAATCAGCCCCAGCATTTT.

The chain uses TRBV15 and TRBJ2-4; no clear D. The J call may not be correct, given that the DNA end is closer to TRBJ2-5. This CDR3 spans 15 amino acids. Germline lookup yields CDR1 LNHNV and CDR2 YYDKDF (reference sequence). The CDR3 DNA sequence: TGTGCCACCAGCAACCATCAACAGAGCCAAGAGACCCAGTACTTC. Residues: CATSNHQQSQETQYF.

In its sample, this clonotype was seen many times. This sequence joins TRBV7-6 and TRBJ2-7, with a weak D call TRBD2 (6 bases). This CDR3 contains 13 residues. V was clipped by 5 bases and J by 5 bases, with 13 bases between them. The germline CDR1 and CDR2 sequences are SGHVS and FNYEAQ. The CDR3 region is CASSRLGTHEQYF. CDR3 coding DNA: TGTGCCAGCAGCCGACTAGGGACCCACGAGCAGTACTTC.

The V gene is TRBV11-3, the J gene TRBJ2-1; possibly TRBD2 for D (6 bases). The CDR3 is 10 residues long. Germline CDR1 and CDR2: SGHNT and YENEEA. Trimming pared 5 bases from V and 12 bases from J, leaving 8 bases between. This CDR3 reads CASSGGAQFF. In DNA, the CDR3 is TGTGCCAGCAGCGGAGGGGCGCAGTTCTTC.

This clonotype has a handful of counts. The rearrangement links TRBV27 to TRBJ1-4; no clear D. Per the germline V gene, CDR1 is MNHEY and CDR2 is SMNVEV (reference sequence). CDR3 length: 12 residues. V shed 7 bases and J shed 7 bases, with 10 bases lying between them. The CDR3 bases are TGTGCCAGCACCTCGGTCGGTGAAAAACTGTTTTTT. It yields the protein CASTSVGEKLFF. The whole variable domain, filled in from reference TRBV27 and TRBJ1-4, reads EAQVTQNPRYLITVTGKKLTVTCSQNMNHEYMSWYRQDPGLGLRQIYYSMNVEVTDKGDVPEGYKVSRKEKRNFPLILESPSPNQTSLYFCASTSVGEKLFFGSGTQLSVL.

The gene calls are TRBV10-3 and TRBJ1-6; a weak D match, TRBD1 (5 bases). This CDR3 has 14 amino acids. CDR1 and CDR2 from the germline V gene are ENHRY and SYGVKD. V lost 3 bases and J lost 6, with 9 bases in between. CDR3 in amino acids: CAISDGTVNSPLHF. DNA for the CDR3: TGTGCCATCAGTGACGGGACTGTTAATTCACCCCTCCACTTT.

In this sample, this clonotype turned up a few times. This sequence joins TRBV7-2 and TRBJ2-5, with 7 bases lining up with TRBD2. CDR3 length: 15 amino acids. Germline trimming cut 4 bases from V and 3 bases from J; bases unmatched to any gene: 8. Germline lookup yields CDR1 SGHTA and CDR2 FQGNSA. This CDR3 is CASSSFGLAEETQYF. For the CDR3, the DNA is TGTGCCAGCAGCTCCTTCGGGCTAGCGGAAGAGACCCAGTACTTC.

In DNA form, the CDR3 reads TGCGCCAGCAGCTTGGATCGGGGGGGGTCCTACAATGAGCAGTACTTC. It yields the protein CASSLDRGGSYNEQYF. The chain joins TRBV5-1 to TRBJ2-1; 8 nucleotides line up with TRBD2. Near its end, the DNA agrees better with TRBJ2-7, so the J call may be wrong. The CDR3 spans 16 residues. CDR1 is SGHRS, CDR2 YFSETQ, per germline.

The rearrangement uses TRBV28 and TRBJ2-7, with D possibly being TRBD1 or TRBD2 (7 bases each). The CDR3 sequence is 15 residues long. Germline CDR1 is MDHEN and CDR2 is SYDVKM. V lost 5 bases and J lost 3, with 17 bases in between. CDR3 sequence (DNA): TGTGCCAGCAGTCTCCGACAGGGAGGGGACTACGAGCAGTACTTC. Translating it yields CASSLRQGGDYEQYF. Full variable domain (rest looked up from reference TRBV28 and TRBJ2-7): DVKVTQSSRYLVKRTGEKVFLECVQDMDHENMFWYRQDPGLGLRLIYFSYDVKMKEKGDIPEGYSVSREKKERFSLILESASTNQTSMYLCASSLRQGGDYEQYFGPGTRLTVT.

This clonotype was observed at least ten times. The chain employs TRBV20-1 and TRBJ2-1; tentatively, D is TRBD1 or TRBD2 (5 bases each). Germline-derived CDR1 and CDR2 are DFQATT and SNEGSKA (reference sequence). V lost 0 bases to trimming and J lost 7 bases, with 19 bases between them. This CDR3 is built from 16 residues. CDR3 coding DNA: TGCAGTGCTAGAGATTTCACGGGGCAGCTTGTTAATGAGCAGTTCTTC. This codes for CSARDFTGQLVNEQFF.

This clonotype was detected only a few times. The chain joins TRBV12-3 or TRBV12-4 to TRBJ2-7; the match to TRBD2 covers 7 bases. The CDR3 consists of 15 residues. V shed 1 base, J shed 3 bases, and the junction held 6 bases outside the gene matches. The chain's CDR3 is CASSLGLATLYEQYF. The CDR3 DNA is TGTGCCAGCAGTTTAGGACTAGCAACCCTCTACGAGCAGTACTTC.

The J gene is TRBJ2-3, the V gene TRBV28; 8 positions agree with TRBD2. Germline trimming cut 5 bases from V and 0 bases from J; bases unmatched to any gene: 7. This CDR3 comprises 16 residues. Germline V gene sequence: CDR1 MDHEN, CDR2 SYDVKM. CDR3 nucleotide sequence: TGTGCCAGCAGTCAAACGCCTAGCGGGAGCACAGATACGCAGTATTTT. Translated, it gives CASSQTPSGSTDTQYF.